This entry concerns a single TCR beta chain. The antigen this receptor binds is unknown. Per-nucleotide qualities are absent, and no much larger clonotype sits a single base away. This record belongs to a study of a mutant IDH1 vaccine in newly diagnosed glioma (dated by TCRdb to about 2021). For the wider study: Vaccination began 4-6 weeks after radiotherapy alone, or alongside temozolomide cycles in the chemotherapy-containing groups. Prior to enrollment, patients had been given standard therapy consisting of radiotherapy alone, temozolomide alone, or radiochemotherapy with temozolomide, with the combination given to most patients. For exploratory analyses, 25 to 30 treated patients had longitudinal TCRB deep sequencing done wherever samples were available. Peripheral blood samples were drawn at six visits, namely V03 (baseline), V05, V07, V10, V12 and V13. Visit V12 was the week-35 safety follow-up and visit V13 was the week-47 end of study. Of the approximately 35 treated patients, about 60% were male and around 40% were female, and the mean age was roughly 38 years.

Trimming accounts for 6 bases at V and 2 bases at J, while the number of junction bases matched to no gene is 7. The CDR3 has 14 amino acids, counting the end cysteine and phenylalanine. The entry retains the CDR3 DNA only, 42 bases that are in frame from base 1. From the germline V gene (reference sequence), CDR1 is MNHNY and CDR2 is SVGAGI. Study-wide findings and limitations: Availability determined which PBMC samples were chosen for TCRB deep sequencing. The authors noted that analyses of patient blood samples could not be reproduced because of sample limitations. Vaccine-induced immune responses across multiple MHC alleles were detected in 93.3% of patients. No apparent relationship was observed between pseudoprogression and alterations in the top peripheral T cell clonotypes detected by TCRB sequencing.

The library was prepared using the immunoSEQ multiplex PCR assay. Rearranged TCR beta chain sequences were amplified using the hsTCRB Kit according to the manufacturer's protocol. Sequencing of TCRB libraries was carried out on an Illumina MiSeq. The authors' pipeline ran thus. The proprietary platform of the kit vendor was used for demultiplexing, trimming and gene mapping. Drawn from immuneACCESS, this table holds only the in-frame rearrangements with V and J called that TCRdb kept. Clones are partly lost; checked studies trace under half to an unresolved V gene and leave the rest unexplained. V and J calls and clone size are those listed in that table; D and trimming were worked out from the DNA. The sample contains around 26,000 clones, 82% of them found a single time. The top ten clones comprise about 4% of the sample. According to the study, the label for this sample's time point signals: week 47, end of study. Each vaccine dose was 300 ug of a 20-mer mutant IDH1 peptide in Montanide, given subcutaneously with topical imiquimod. Patients received eight vaccinations in weeks 1, 3, 5, 7, 11, 15, 19 and 23, corresponding to visits V03 through V10. Newly diagnosed WHO grade 3 or 4 IDH1-mutant astrocytomas showing loss of nuclear ATRX were present in the donors. The samples were drawn from NOA16, a multicentre, single-arm, open-label phase I trial in Germany that tested a mutant IDH1 peptide vaccine in humans for the first time. Genomic DNA for TCRB sequencing was isolated from EDTA blood with the DNeasy Blood and Tissue Kit.

The V gene is TRBV6-6 and the J gene is TRBJ2-7, with 7 junctional bases fitting TRBD1. This sequence was found in a man between 35 and 55 years old with glioma. Some clones in this sample may be carry-over from other donors' samples. The sequences come from PBMCs, collected from a glioma patient whose treatment included an IDH1 peptide vaccine. The nucleotide sequence is given as TGTGCCAGCAGCCGGGACAGTAAAACCTACGAGCAGTACTTC. Its protein product is CASSRDSKTYEQYF.